The clone carrying this T cell receptor (beta chain) has more than one count but fewer than ten. As yet, its antigen is unknown. This sample was taken from a study of post-analysis software for immune sequencing data. Each TCR beta cDNA library carried unique molecular identifiers. T cells numbering roughly 1 to 10 million yielded cDNA molecules that totaled roughly 0.5 million. In TCRdb, the PCR reads were re-called with MiXCR into one record per CDR3 protein. The sample lists more than 450,000 distinct CDR3 sequences, around a third occurring once. Study-level results: Several TRBV segments (TRBV5-6, TRBV5-1 and TRBV20-1 among them) occurred more frequently in patients than in controls.

The CDR3 loop spans 13 amino acids. V was pared by 7 bases and J by 7 bases, with 19 bases between. The germline gives CDR1 SQVTM, CDR2 ANQGSEA. The source of this sequence is a girl between 2 and 17 years old with multiple sclerosis. The sequenced sample consisted of blood. The chain carries TRBV29-1 and TRBJ1-2, with D tentatively TRBD1 (6 bases). The CDR3, as DNA: TGCAGCGGGGGCGTACAGGAGGGGGGTGGCTACACCTTC. Translated, it gives CSGGVQEGGGYTF. Variable domain in full (rest from reference TRBV29-1 and TRBJ1-2): SAVISQKPSRDICQRGTSLTIQCQVDSQVTMMFWYRQQPGQSLTLIATANQGSEATYESGFVIDKFPISRPNLTFSTLTVSNMSPEDSSIYLCSGGVQEGGGYTFGSGTRLTVV.